What follows is one T cell receptor (beta chain) and its context. Antigen unknown. Researchers ran the PCR with 60 Vbeta and 13 Jbeta primers. The assay was immunoSEQ multiplex PCR, and TCRdb's table has in-frame clones only and misses some. The data hold 130,000 or so clones, with over 65% observed a single time. The source of the sample is a study of cytomegalovirus exposure and HLA in healthy donors. Study-level findings and limits: Later genetic work tied a missense DCLRE1C variant to beta-chain V and J trimming. Later analysis reportedly placed an Asian-associated ancestry cluster below the roughly 700-donor mean in N-insertions. Researchers had no immune exposure information except CMV serostatus available. On later analysis, the bulk of CMV-associated TCR beta chains appeared to be HLA-restricted.

The V and J ends lost 3 bases and 4 bases, in that order; junction bases with no gene match: 2. Germline-derived CDR1 and CDR2 are WNHNN and SYGVQD (reference sequence). The CDR3 has 13 amino acids. This chain connects TRBV10-1 to TRBJ1-2, with 7 bases identical to TRBD1. The sequenced sample was PBMCs. This TCR derives from a man aged 25-45 years in good health and CMV-seronegative. This chain's CDR3 is CASSEQGSYGYTF. The CDR3 nucleotides are TGCGCCAGCAGTGAACAGGGGTCCTATGGCTACACCTTC.